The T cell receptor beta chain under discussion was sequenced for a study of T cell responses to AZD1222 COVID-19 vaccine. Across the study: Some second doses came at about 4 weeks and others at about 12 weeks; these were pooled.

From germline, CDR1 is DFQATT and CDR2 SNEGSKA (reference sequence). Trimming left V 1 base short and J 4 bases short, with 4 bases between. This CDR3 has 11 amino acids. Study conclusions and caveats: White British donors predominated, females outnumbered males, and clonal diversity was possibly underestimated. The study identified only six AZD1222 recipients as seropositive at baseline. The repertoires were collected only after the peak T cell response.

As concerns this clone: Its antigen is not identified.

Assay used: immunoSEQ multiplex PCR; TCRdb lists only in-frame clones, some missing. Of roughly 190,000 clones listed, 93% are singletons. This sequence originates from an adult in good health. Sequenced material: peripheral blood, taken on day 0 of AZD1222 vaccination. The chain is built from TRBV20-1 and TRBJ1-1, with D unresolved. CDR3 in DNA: TGCAGTGCTAGAGTGCGCACTGAAGCTTTCTTT. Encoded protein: CSARVRTEAFF.